This TCR beta chain stems from a study of shared clonotypes between healthy human individuals. Cells designated naive CD8 were CD45RO-negative and were positively selected for CCR7, with terminally differentiated effector memory CD45RA+ cells excluded. Trimming at V came to 6 bases and at J to 1 base, leaving 18 bases not matched to a gene. Looked up from germline, CDR1 is SNHLY and CDR2 is FYNNEI. The CDR3 length is 18 residues. The method was immunoSEQ multiplex PCR; TCRdb's version includes in-frame clones alone and lacks a portion of them. Of fewer than 700,000 clones listed, 85% to 95% are singletons.

The chain is built from TRBV2 and TRBJ2-7; 7 bases are shared with TRBD1. This TCR came from a woman aged 25 to 39 in good health. Source material: naive CD8+ T cells sorted from blood. The CDR3 nucleotides read TGTGCCAGCAGGGAAAGGACAGGAAAATCCTTTCAATCCTACGAGCAGTACTTC. Translating gives CASRERTGKSFQSYEQYF. Drawing the rest from reference TRBV2 and TRBJ2-7, the complete variable domain is EPEVTQTPSHQVTQMGQEVILRCVPISNHLYFYWYRQILGQKVEFLVSFYNNEISEKSEIFDDQFSVERPDGSNFTLKIRSTKLEDSAMYFCASRERTGKSFQSYEQYFGPGTRLTVT.